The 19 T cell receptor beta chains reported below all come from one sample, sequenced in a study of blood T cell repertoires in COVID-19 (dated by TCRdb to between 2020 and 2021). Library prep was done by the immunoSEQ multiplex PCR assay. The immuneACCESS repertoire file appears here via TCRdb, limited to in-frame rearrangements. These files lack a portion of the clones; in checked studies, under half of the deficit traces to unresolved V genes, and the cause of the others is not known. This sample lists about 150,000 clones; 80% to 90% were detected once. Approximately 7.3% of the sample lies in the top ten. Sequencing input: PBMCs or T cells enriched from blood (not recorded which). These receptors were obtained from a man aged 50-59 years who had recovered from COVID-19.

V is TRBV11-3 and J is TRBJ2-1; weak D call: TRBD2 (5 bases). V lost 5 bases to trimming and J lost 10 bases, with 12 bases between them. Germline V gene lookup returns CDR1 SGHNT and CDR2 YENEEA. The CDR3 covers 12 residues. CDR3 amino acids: CASSTVGGEQFF. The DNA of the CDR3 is TGTGCCAGCAGCACTGTAGGAGGCGAGCAGTTCTTC.

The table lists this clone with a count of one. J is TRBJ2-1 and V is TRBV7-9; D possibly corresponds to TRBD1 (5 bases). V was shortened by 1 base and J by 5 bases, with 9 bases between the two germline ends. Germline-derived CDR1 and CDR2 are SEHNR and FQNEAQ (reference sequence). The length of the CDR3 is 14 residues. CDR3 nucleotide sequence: TGTGCCAGCAGCTTAGAGGGGAACAACAATGAGCAGTTCTTC. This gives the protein CASSLEGNNNEQFF.

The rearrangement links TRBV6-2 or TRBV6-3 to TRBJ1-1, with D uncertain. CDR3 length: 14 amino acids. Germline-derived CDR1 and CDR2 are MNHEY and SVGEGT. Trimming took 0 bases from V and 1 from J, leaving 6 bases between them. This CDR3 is CASSYSSWNTEAFF. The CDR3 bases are TGTGCCAGCAGTTACTCGAGTTGGAACACTGAAGCTTTCTTT.

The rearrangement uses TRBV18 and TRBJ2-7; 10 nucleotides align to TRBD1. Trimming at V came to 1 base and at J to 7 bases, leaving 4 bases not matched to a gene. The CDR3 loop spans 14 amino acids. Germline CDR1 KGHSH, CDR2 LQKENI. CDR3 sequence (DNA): TGTGCCAGCTCACCACGACAGGGGGCTCGGGAGCAGTACTTC. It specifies CASSPRQGAREQYF.

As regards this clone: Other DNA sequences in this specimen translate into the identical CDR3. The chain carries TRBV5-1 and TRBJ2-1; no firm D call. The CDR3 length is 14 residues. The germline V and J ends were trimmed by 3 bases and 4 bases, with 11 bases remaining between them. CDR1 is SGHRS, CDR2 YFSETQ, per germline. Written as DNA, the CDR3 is TGCGCCAGCAGCTCCGCCGGTGGTTACAATGAGCAGTTCTTC. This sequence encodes CASSSAGGYNEQFF.

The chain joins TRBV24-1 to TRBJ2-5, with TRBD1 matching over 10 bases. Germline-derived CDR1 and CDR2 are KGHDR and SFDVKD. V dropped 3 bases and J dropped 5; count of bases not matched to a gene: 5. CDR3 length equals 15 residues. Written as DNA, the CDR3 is TGTGCCACCAGTGATGGGGACAGGGGAGGGGAGACCCAGTACTTC. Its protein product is CATSDGDRGGETQYF.

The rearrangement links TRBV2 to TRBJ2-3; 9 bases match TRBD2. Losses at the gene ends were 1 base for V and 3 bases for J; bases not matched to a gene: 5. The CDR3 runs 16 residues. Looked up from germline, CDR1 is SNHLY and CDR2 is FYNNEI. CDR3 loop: CASSEGRLAGTDTQYF. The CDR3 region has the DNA TGTGCCAGCAGTGAAGGGAGGCTAGCGGGGACAGATACGCAGTATTTT.

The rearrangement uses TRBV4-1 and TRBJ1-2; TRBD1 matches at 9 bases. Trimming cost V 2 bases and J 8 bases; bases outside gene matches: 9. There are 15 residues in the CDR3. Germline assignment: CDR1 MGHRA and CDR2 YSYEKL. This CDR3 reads CASSQPGQGIRGYTF. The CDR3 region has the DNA TGCGCCAGCAGCCAACCGGGACAGGGAATTCGGGGCTACACCTTC.

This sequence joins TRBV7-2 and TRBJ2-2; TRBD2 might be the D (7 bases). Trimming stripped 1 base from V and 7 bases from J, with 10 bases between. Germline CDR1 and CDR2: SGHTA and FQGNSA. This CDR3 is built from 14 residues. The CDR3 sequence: CASSLVGGVGELFF. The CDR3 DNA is TGTGCCAGCAGCTTAGTAGGGGGGGTCGGGGAGCTGTTTTTT.

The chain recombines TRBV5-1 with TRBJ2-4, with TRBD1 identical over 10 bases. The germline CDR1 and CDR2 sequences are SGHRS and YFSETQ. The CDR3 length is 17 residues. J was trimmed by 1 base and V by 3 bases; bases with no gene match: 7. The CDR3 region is CASSSQGQGWAKNIQYF. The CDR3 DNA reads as TGCGCCAGCAGCTCCCAGGGACAGGGGTGGGCCAAAAACATTCAGTACTTC.

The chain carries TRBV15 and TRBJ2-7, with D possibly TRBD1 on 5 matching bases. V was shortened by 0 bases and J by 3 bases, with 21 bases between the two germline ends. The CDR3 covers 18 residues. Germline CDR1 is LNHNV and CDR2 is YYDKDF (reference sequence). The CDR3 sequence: CATSRDRGTDTEDYEQYF. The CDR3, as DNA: TGTGCCACCAGCAGAGATAGGGGAACCGACACCGAGGACTACGAGCAGTACTTC.

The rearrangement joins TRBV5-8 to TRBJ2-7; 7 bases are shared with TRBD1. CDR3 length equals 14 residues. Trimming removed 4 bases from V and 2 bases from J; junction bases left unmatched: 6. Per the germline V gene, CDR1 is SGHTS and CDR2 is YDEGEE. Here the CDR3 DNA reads TGTGCCAGCAGCGCCGGGACAGCAACCTACGAGCAGTACTTC. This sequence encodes CASSAGTATYEQYF.

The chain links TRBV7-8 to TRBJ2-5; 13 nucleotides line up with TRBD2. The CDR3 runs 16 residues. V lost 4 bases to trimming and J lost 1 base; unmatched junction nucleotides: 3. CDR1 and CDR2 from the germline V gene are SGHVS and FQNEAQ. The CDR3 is CASSYGLAGAQETQYF. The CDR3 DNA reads TGTGCCAGCAGCTACGGACTAGCGGGGGCCCAAGAGACCCAGTACTTC.

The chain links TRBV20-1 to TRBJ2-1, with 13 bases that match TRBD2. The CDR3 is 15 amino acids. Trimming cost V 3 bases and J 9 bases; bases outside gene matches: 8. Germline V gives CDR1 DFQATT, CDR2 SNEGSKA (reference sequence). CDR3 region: CSASPGLAGRLEQFF. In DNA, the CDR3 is TGCAGTGCTAGTCCGGGACTAGCGGGGCGGCTTGAGCAGTTCTTC.

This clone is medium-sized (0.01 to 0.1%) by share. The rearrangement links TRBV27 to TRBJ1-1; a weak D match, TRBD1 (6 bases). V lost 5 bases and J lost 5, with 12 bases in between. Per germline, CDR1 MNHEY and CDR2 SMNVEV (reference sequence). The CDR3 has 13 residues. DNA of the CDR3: TGTGCCAGCAGTCGCACCGGGACAACTGAAGCTTTCTTT. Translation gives CASSRTGTTEAFF.

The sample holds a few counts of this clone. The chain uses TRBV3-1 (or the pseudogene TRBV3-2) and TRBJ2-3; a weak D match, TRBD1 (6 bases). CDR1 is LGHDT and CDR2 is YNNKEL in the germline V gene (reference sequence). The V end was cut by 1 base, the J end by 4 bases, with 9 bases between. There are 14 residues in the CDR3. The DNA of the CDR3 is TGTGCCAGCAGCCAAGGCGCAGGGGCAGATACGCAGTATTTT. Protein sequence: CASSQGAGADTQYF.

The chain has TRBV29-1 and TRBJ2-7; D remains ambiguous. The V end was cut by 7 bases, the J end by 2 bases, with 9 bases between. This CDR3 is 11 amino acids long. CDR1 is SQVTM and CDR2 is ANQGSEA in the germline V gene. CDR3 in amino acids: CSGTGAYEQYF. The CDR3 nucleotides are TGCAGCGGCACCGGTGCCTACGAGCAGTACTTC.

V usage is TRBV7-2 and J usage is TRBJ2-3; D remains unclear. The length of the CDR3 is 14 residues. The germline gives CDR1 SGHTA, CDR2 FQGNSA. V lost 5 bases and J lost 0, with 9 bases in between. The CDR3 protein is CASSVVASTDTQYF. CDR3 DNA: TGTGCCAGCAGCGTTGTAGCTAGCACAGATACGCAGTATTTT. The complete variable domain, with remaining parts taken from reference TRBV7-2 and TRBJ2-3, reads GAGVSQSPSNKVTEKGKDVELRCDPISGHTALYWYRQSLGQGLEFLIYFQGNSAPDKSGLPSDRFSAERTGGSVSTLTIQRTQQEDSAVYLCASSVVASTDTQYFGPGTRLTVL.

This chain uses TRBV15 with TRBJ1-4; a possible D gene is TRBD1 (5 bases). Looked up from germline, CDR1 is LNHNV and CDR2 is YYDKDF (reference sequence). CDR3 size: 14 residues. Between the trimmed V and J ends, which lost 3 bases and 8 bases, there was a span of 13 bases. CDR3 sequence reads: CATSRGGAGEKLFF. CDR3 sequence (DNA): TGTGCCACCAGCAGGGGTGGGGCAGGGGAAAAACTGTTTTTT.